This paragraph covers one T cell receptor beta chain sequence. The data belong to a study of blood T cell repertoires in COVID-19. Trimming pared 4 bases from V and 2 bases from J, leaving 15 bases between. Per the germline V gene, CDR1 is LGHNA and CDR2 is YSLEER. This CDR3 contains 16 residues. Those who participated ranged in age from about 18 to 89 years and resided in 20 to 25 US areas. Participant-reported clinical history was the basis for cohort assignment. A COVID-19 case had been met by exposed participants during the 2 weeks before study entry. Some clones are missing from TCRdb's copy, which holds only in-frame ones; the method was immunoSEQ multiplex PCR. The table lists some 200,000 clones, 83% of them singletons, with about 5.3% in the top ten.

The material sequenced was PBMCs or T cells enriched from blood (not recorded which). The sequence derives from a woman aged 45-59 years who had been exposed to COVID-19. This rearrangement joins TRBV4-3 to TRBJ1-3; no definite D call. The CDR3 coding sequence is TGCGCCAGCAGCCGGGAGACCGTCGCAGCTGGAAACACCATATATTTT. This encodes CASSRETVAAGNTIYF.